These T cell receptor beta chains were read from a single sample in a study of CD8 T cells in ankylosing spondylitis. TCRdb itself ran the 5' RACE reads through MiXCR, one entry per CDR3 protein. This table has about 800,000 distinct CDR3 sequences, roughly 12% appearing once. The sample consisted of blood, either unsorted or a sorted T cell fraction (not recorded which). The receptor source for this set is a male donor with ankylosing spondylitis. Each CDR3 is given with its conserved first and last residue. Some rows mark clone size as missing; the rest say once, few, many or name a class of expanded clone.

. TRBV28 CASRGGSSGNTIYF
few TRBV20-1 CSAREPYTDTQYF
. TRBV7-2 CASSLALAANYGYTF
. TRBV10-3 CAISLGGSANEKLFF
. TRBV4-3 CASSQVAWLSNEQFF
many TRBV28 CASSSTYPQETQYF
many TRBV29-1 CSVVDRGLYEQYF
. TRBV7-2 CASSKTGNYQPQHF
. TRBV13 CASSLGQRTTEAFF
many TRBV6-1 CASLSESRPYGYTF
many TRBV4-3 CASSQNRDQPQHF
few TRBV5-1 CASSLATYSTYGYTF
. TRBV29-1 CSVRTRTGAGLLNEQFF
many TRBV6-5 CASSNRGFHEQYF
. TRBV20-1 CSARSGGTSYGQYF